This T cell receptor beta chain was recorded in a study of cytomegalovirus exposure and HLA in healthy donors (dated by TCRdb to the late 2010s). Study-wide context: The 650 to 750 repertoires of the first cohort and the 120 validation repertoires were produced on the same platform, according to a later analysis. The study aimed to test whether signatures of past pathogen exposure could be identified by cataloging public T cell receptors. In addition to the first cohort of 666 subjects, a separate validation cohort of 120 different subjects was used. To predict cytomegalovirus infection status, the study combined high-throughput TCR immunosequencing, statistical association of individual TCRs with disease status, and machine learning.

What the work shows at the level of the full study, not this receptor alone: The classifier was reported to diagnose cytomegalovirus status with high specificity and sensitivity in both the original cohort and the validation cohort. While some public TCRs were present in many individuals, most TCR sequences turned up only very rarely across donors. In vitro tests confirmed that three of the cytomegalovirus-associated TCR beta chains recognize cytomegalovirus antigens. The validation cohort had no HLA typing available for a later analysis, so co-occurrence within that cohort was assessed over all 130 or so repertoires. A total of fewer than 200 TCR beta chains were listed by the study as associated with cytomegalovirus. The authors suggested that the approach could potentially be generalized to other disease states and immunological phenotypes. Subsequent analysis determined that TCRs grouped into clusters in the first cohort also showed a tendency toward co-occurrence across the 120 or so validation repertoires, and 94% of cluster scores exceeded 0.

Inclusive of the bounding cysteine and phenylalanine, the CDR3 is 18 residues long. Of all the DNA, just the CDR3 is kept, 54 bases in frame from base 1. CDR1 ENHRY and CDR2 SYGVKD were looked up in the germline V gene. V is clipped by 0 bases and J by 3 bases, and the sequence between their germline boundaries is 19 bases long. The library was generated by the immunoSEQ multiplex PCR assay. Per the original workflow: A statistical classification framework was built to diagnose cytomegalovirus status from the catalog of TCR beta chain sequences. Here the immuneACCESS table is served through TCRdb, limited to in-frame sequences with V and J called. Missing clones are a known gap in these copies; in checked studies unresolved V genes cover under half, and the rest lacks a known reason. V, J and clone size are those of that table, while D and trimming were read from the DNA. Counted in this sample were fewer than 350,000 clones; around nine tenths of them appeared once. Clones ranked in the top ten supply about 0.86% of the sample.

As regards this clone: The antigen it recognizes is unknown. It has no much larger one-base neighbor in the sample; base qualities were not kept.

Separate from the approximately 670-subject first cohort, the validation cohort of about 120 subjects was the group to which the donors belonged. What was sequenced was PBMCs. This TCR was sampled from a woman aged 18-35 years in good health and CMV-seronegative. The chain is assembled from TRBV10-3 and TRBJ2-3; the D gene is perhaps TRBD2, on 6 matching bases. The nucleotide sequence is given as TGTGCCATCAGTGAGTCGACTAGAAGTGGGGCGGGAACAGATACGCAGTATTTT. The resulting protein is CAISESTRSGAGTDTQYF.